One and the same sample provided the 28 T cell receptor beta chains below, sequenced in a study of early T cells in non-severe SARS-CoV-2 infection. TCRdb re-called the 5' RACE reads with MiXCR, one entry per CDR3 protein. Of tens of thousands of distinct CDR3 sequences in the sample, approximately 7.9% are singletons; the top ten hold 12%. Material: whole blood, obtained at baseline. All receptors come from an adult who was a healthcare worker with PCR-confirmed SARS-CoV-2 infection or an uninfected control (not recorded which).

This clonotype was seen more than once but under ten times. Germline and junction disagree at one end, which may indicate a read error. V usage is TRBV7-7 and J usage is TRBJ2-3; TRBD2 matches at 8 bases. CDR3 length: 16 amino acids. The germline V gene has CDR1 SSHAT and CDR2 FNYEAQ (reference sequence). The CDR3 spells CASSIGRVGVTDTQYF. Here the CDR3 DNA reads TGTGCTAGCAGCATCGGGAGGGTTGGGGTCACAGATACGCAGTATTTT. Based on the CDR3 plus reference TRBV7-7 and TRBJ2-3, the full variable domain is GAGVSQSPRYKVTKRGQDVTLRCDPISSHATLYWYQQALGQGPEFLTYFNYEAQPDKSGLPSDRFSAERPEGSISTLTIQRTEQRDSAMYRCASSIGRVGVTDTQYFGPGTRLTVL.

This clonotype turned up a few times. V is TRBV25-1 and J is TRBJ1-6; tentative D call: TRBD1 (6 bases). CDR1 is MGHDK and CDR2 is SYGVNS in the germline V gene. V dropped 3 bases and J dropped 7 bases, with 13 bases sitting between them. The CDR3 runs 15 residues. The CDR3 nucleotides read TGTGCCAGCAGTGAGAACAGGGACAACAATTCACCCCTCCACTTT. Protein product: CASSENRDNNSPLHF.

The table lists this clonotype with a few counts. V and J are TRBV28 and TRBJ1-1; D perhaps matches TRBD1 (5 bases). CDR3 size: 14 residues. The V end lost 8 bases, the J end lost 0 bases, and 13 bases lay between the germline ends. Germline lookup yields CDR1 MDHEN and CDR2 SYDVKM. The CDR3 protein is CASGDSDMNTEAFF. The CDR3 nucleotides are TGTGCCAGCGGGGACTCCGACATGAACACTGAAGCTTTCTTT.

The CDR3 loop is CASSAGRSTDTQYF. In DNA, the CDR3 is TGCGCCAGCAGCGCGGGACGTAGCACAGATACGCAGTATTTT. This chain connects TRBV10-1 to TRBJ2-3; D perhaps matches TRBD2 (6 bases). V lost 6 bases to trimming and J lost 0 bases, with 10 bases between them. This CDR3 is 14 amino acids long. Germline values: CDR1 WNHNN, CDR2 SYGVQD (reference sequence).

This chain joins TRBV18 and TRBJ2-1; 8 bases map to TRBD2. V gave up 3 bases and J gave up 0 bases; unmatched junction bases: 10. The CDR3 contains 18 residues. CDR1 is KGHSH, CDR2 LQKENI, per germline. CDR3 DNA: TGTGCCAGCTCACCCCCGGCGGGGGGCTGGAGCTCCTACAATGAGCAGTTCTTC. Translation gives CASSPPAGGWSSYNEQFF. The full variable domain, with the rest looked up from reference TRBV18 and TRBJ2-1, is NAGVMQNPRHLVRRRGQEARLRCSPMKGHSHVYWYRQLPEEGLKFMVYLQKENIIDESGMPKERFSAEFPKEGPSILRIQQVVRGDSAAYFCASSPPAGGWSSYNEQFFGPGTRLTVL.

The chain has TRBV3-1 and TRBJ1-2; no clear D. V was cut by 8 bases and J by 4 bases, with 8 bases left in between. Germline CDR1 and CDR2: LGHDT and YNNKEL (reference sequence). This CDR3 region has 11 residues. The CDR3 protein is CASGWGYGYTF. CDR3 in DNA: TGTGCCAGCGGCTGGGGCTATGGCTACACCTTC. The whole variable domain, filled in from reference TRBV3-1 and TRBJ1-2, reads DTAVSQTPKYLVTQMGNDKSIKCEQNLGHDTMYWYKQDSKKFLKIMFSYNNKELIINETVPNRFSPKSPDKAHLNLHINSLELGDSAVYFCASGWGYGYTFGSGTRLTVV.

This clonotype showed up just a few times. V usage is TRBV6-5 and J usage is TRBJ2-7; 8 positions match TRBD1. Germline CDR1 reads MNHEY; CDR2 reads SVGAGI. The CDR3 covers 16 residues. V lost 6 bases, J lost 0 bases, and 10 bases stayed unmatched. The DNA for the CDR3 is TGTGCCAGCAGCTACCCGGGAACAGGGGGCTCCTACGAGCAGTACTTC. It codes for CASSYPGTGGSYEQYF.

The genes are TRBV27 and TRBJ2-1; TRBD2 is a possible D gene (5 bases). The V gene's germline CDR1 is MNHEY and CDR2 SMNVEV (reference sequence). The CDR3 is 14 amino acids. The germline V and J ends were trimmed by 4 bases and 6 bases, with 13 bases remaining between them. The CDR3 DNA reads TGTGCCAGCAGTTCCACTAGTTTCAGCAATGAGCAGTTCTTC. Residues: CASSSTSFSNEQFF.

This clonotype was found many times. The chain combines TRBV24-1 with TRBJ2-1; D might be TRBD1 (5 bases). Germline CDR1 reads KGHDR; CDR2 reads SFDVKD. Trimming pared 4 bases from V and 8 bases from J, leaving 8 bases between. The CDR3 extends over 12 amino acids. The DNA for the CDR3 is TGTGCCACCAGTGACAGGGCTCATGAGCAGTTCTTC. Translating it yields CATSDRAHEQFF.

The chain employs TRBV7-2 and TRBJ2-3; 12 positions agree with TRBD2. Germline CDR1 and CDR2: SGHTA and FQGNSA. This CDR3 has 17 residues. V lost 7 bases, J lost 4 bases, and 12 bases stayed unmatched. CDR3 sequence: CASTPRLAGVVSDTQYF. CDR3 nucleotide sequence: TGTGCCAGCACCCCTAGACTAGCGGGGGTGGTCTCAGATACGCAGTATTTT. Drawing the rest from reference TRBV7-2 and TRBJ2-3, the complete variable domain is GAGVSQSPSNKVTEKGKDVELRCDPISGHTALYWYRQSLGQGLEFLIYFQGNSAPDKSGLPSDRFSAERTGGSVSTLTIQRTQQEDSAVYLCASTPRLAGVVSDTQYFGPGTRLTVL.

In its sample, this clonotype was seen a few times. V and J are TRBV12-3 or TRBV12-4 and TRBJ1-6, with D perhaps TRBD1 (5 bases). The V and J ends lost 5 bases and 7 bases respectively, with 6 bases between them. CDR3 length: 12 amino acids. CDR3 region: CASSGGNSPLHF. The CDR3 DNA sequence: TGTGCCAGCAGTGGGGGGAATTCACCCCTCCACTTT.

At least ten counts were recorded for this clonotype. The rearrangement joins TRBV29-1 to TRBJ2-7, with D hard to call. CDR3 size: 12 residues. Trimming pared 2 bases from V and 2 bases from J, leaving 7 bases between. Germline V CDR1 and CDR2: SQVTM, ANQGSEA. CDR3 in amino acids: CSVEQTPYEQYF. CDR3 DNA sequence: TGCAGCGTTGAACAGACTCCCTACGAGCAGTACTTC.

On this clonotype itself: A single base separates this from a much larger clone, so it may be a read error. V and J are TRBV11-2 and TRBJ2-7; 10 bases align to TRBD1. V gave up 4 bases and J gave up 0 bases; unmatched junction bases: 15. Germline V gene data show CDR1 as SGHAT and CDR2 as FQNNGV. This CDR3 comprises 19 residues. The CDR3 region is CASSSNRMGTGDNSYEQYF. The CDR3 DNA reads TGTGCCAGCAGCTCTAACCGCATGGGGACAGGGGATAACTCCTACGAGCAGTACTTC.

This clonotype has a count of ten or more. The chain has TRBV10-3 and TRBJ2-5; TRBD2 might be the D (5 bases). CDR1 and CDR2 (germline): ENHRY, SYGVKD. This CDR3 has 15 amino acids. V was clipped by 8 bases and J by 3 bases, with 19 bases between them. CDR3 amino acids: CAISDMVSGKETQYF. In DNA form, the CDR3 reads TGTGCCATCTCCGATATGGTGAGCGGAAAAGAGACCCAGTACTTC.

This clonotype was detected many times. V is TRBV7-6 and J is TRBJ2-3, with TRBD2 identical over 9 bases. Germline lookup yields CDR1 SGHVS and CDR2 FNYEAQ. The CDR3 extends over 15 amino acids. With V trimmed by 1 base and J by 6 bases, 5 bases remained unmatched. The CDR3 nucleotides read TGTGCCAGCAGCTTAGGGCTAGCGGGGACGGATACGCAGTATTTT. It yields the protein CASSLGLAGTDTQYF. The full variable domain, its missing parts supplied by reference TRBV7-6 and TRBJ2-3, is GAGVSQSPRYKVTKRGQDVALRCDPISGHVSLYWYRQALGQGPEFLTYFNYEAQQDKSGLPNDRFSAERPEGSISTLTIQRTEQRDSAMYRCASSLGLAGTDTQYFGPGTRLTVL.

Ten or more counts support this clonotype. V usage is TRBV9 and J usage is TRBJ1-3, with 7 bases matching TRBD1. There are 14 residues in the CDR3. The ends lost 3 bases at V and 5 bases at J; junction bases unmatched: 5. CDR1 is SGDLS, CDR2 YYNGEE, per germline. The CDR3 reads CASSATGIRNTIYF. The CDR3, as DNA: TGTGCCAGCAGCGCGACAGGGATCCGAAACACCATATATTTT.

This clonotype was detected ten times or more. The chain joins TRBV7-9 to TRBJ2-3; the D gene is possibly TRBD2 (5 bases). The CDR3 contains 15 residues. Trimming cost V 5 bases and J 6 bases, with 18 bases left between them. CDR1 and CDR2 (germline): SEHNR, FQNEAQ (reference sequence). The CDR3 region is CASSDPGKPRDTQYF. DNA for the CDR3: TGTGCCAGCAGCGATCCCGGGAAGCCTCGGGATACGCAGTATTTT. The full variable domain, completed using reference TRBV7-9 and TRBJ2-3, is DTGVSQNPRHKITKRGQNVTFRCDPISEHNRLYWYRQTLGQGPEFLTYFQNEAQLEKSRLLSDRFSAERPKGSFSTLEIQRTEQGDSAMYLCASSDPGKPRDTQYFGPGTRLTVL.

The genes are TRBV11-2 and TRBJ2-7, with D uncertain. The germline V and J ends were trimmed by 8 bases and 0 bases, with 11 bases remaining between them. Germline CDR1 reads SGHAT; CDR2 reads FQNNGV. The CDR3 is 13 amino acids. The DNA of the CDR3 is TGTGCCAGCGCACCCACCGGCTCCTACGAGCAGTACTTC. Protein: CASAPTGSYEQYF.

This clonotype was recorded many times. The chain is built from TRBV29-1 and TRBJ1-1; maybe TRBD1 (6 bases). This CDR3 region has 14 residues. Deletions cut 4 bases from V and 5 bases from J, with 17 bases between. Germline V lookup: CDR1 SQVTM, CDR2 ANQGSEA. The CDR3 DNA sequence: TGCAGCGTTGTAGGGGGGAGGGAGGTAACTGAAGCTTTCTTT. Protein product: CSVVGGREVTEAFF.

In this sample, this clonotype turned up many times. The chain has TRBV24-1 and TRBJ2-3; D possibly corresponds to TRBD1 (5 bases). With 0 bases removed from V and 2 bases from J, the gap between germline ends came to 8 bases. Germline V gene sequence: CDR1 KGHDR, CDR2 SFDVKD. This CDR3 comprises 15 residues. This CDR3 reads CATSDLARDTDTQYF. CDR3 nucleotide sequence: TGTGCCACCAGTGATTTGGCCAGGGACACAGATACGCAGTATTTT.

This clonotype showed up just a few times. The chain is built from TRBV24-1 and TRBJ2-2; 10 bases line up with TRBD1. Germline lookup yields CDR1 KGHDR and CDR2 SFDVKD. CDR3 length: 16 amino acids. After removal of 4 bases from V and 6 bases from J, the junction contained 7 bases not matched to a gene. DNA for the CDR3: TGTGCCACCAGTGACTCCGGGACAGGGGTTTCCGGGGAGCTGTTTTTT. Protein: CATSDSGTGVSGELFF.

CDR3 in DNA: TGCAGTGCTAGACCTTGGACAGGGGACACTGAAGCTTTCTTT. Amino acids: CSARPWTGDTEAFF. V gene TRBV20-1 combines with J gene TRBJ1-1; 9 positions match TRBD1. J gave up 3 bases and V 2 bases, and 4 bases lay outside the gene matches. The germline V gene has CDR1 DFQATT and CDR2 SNEGSKA (reference sequence). The CDR3 is made up of 14 amino acids.

This clonotype was detected a few times. The chain has TRBV7-9 and TRBJ2-2, with D unresolved. Germline V CDR1 and CDR2: SEHNR, FQNEAQ (reference sequence). With 7 bases removed from V and 0 bases from J, the gap between germline ends came to 18 bases. The CDR3 has 17 residues. CDR3 loop: CASTNIRAIANTGELFF. CDR3 bases: TGTGCCAGCACCAACATCCGGGCGATTGCGAACACCGGGGAGCTGTTTTTT.

This clonotype was picked up many times. The chain carries TRBV6-2 or TRBV6-3 and TRBJ2-2, with 8 positions matching TRBD2. The CDR3 has 15 amino acids. The V gene's germline CDR1 is MNHEY and CDR2 SVGEGT. Losses at the gene ends were 7 bases for V and 3 bases for J; bases not matched to a gene: 7. The CDR3 sequence is CASTVSGGHTGELFF. CDR3 bases: TGTGCCAGCACCGTCAGCGGGGGTCACACCGGGGAGCTGTTTTTT.

This clonotype was found many times. The chain has TRBV13 and TRBJ2-2; TRBD2 matches at 7 bases. CDR1 is PRHDT and CDR2 is FYEKMQ in the germline V gene (reference sequence). The CDR3 sequence is 16 residues long. Trimming took 1 base from V and 3 from J; bases not matched to a gene: 5. CDR3 in amino acids: CASSLVPSGDTGELFF. The CDR3, as DNA: TGTGCCAGCAGCTTAGTACCTAGCGGCGACACCGGGGAGCTGTTTTTT. Combining the CDR3 with reference TRBV13 and TRBJ2-2 gives the whole variable domain AAGVIQSPRHLIKEKRETATLKCYPIPRHDTVYWYQQGPGQDPQFLISFYEKMQSDKGSIPDRFSAQQFSDYHSELNMSSLELGDSALYFCASSLVPSGDTGELFFGEGSRLTVL.

A few counts support this clonotype. The rearrangement joins TRBV15 to TRBJ2-1; perhaps D is TRBD1 or TRBD2 (5 bases each). CDR1 and CDR2 (germline): LNHNV, YYDKDF (reference sequence). This CDR3 region has 14 residues. The V and J ends lost 8 bases and 8 bases respectively, with 19 bases between them. For the CDR3, the DNA is TGTGCCACCGGATACGACGGGTTGGGGGATGAGCAGTTCTTC. It encodes CATGYDGLGDEQFF.

This clonotype was detected only a few times. V is TRBV7-2 and J is TRBJ2-2; 13 nucleotides match TRBD2. Trimming took 1 base from V and 4 from J; bases not matched to a gene: 6. The germline V gene has CDR1 SGHTA and CDR2 FQGNSA. The CDR3 has 18 residues. The CDR3 loop is CASSLELAGGRSTGELFF. The DNA of the CDR3 is TGTGCCAGCAGCTTAGAACTAGCGGGGGGGCGAAGCACCGGGGAGCTGTTTTTT. Variable domain in full (rest from reference TRBV7-2 and TRBJ2-2): GAGVSQSPSNKVTEKGKDVELRCDPISGHTALYWYRQSLGQGLEFLIYFQGNSAPDKSGLPSDRFSAERTGGSVSTLTIQRTQQEDSAVYLCASSLELAGGRSTGELFFGEGSRLTVL.

The sample holds a few counts of this clonotype. The rearrangement links TRBV27 to TRBJ2-2; D call uncertain. Germline V gene lookup returns CDR1 MNHEY and CDR2 SMNVEV (reference sequence). V lost 3 bases and J lost 4, with 12 bases in between. The CDR3 is made up of 15 amino acids. This chain's CDR3 is CASSFFAGITGELFF. CDR3 in DNA: TGTGCCAGCAGTTTTTTCGCAGGAATCACCGGGGAGCTGTTTTTT.